Shown below are 22 T cell receptor beta chains from a single sample sequenced in a study of blood T cell repertoires in COVID-19. Sequencing was performed with immunoSEQ multiplex PCR; in TCRdb, only in-frame clones are kept and a portion is missing. The sample lists fewer than 100,000 clones; 75% to 90% were seen once. The sequencing input was peripheral blood. These receptors originate from a woman in her 70s with acute or convalescent COVID-19.

The rearrangement uses TRBV27 and TRBJ1-3; maybe TRBD1 (6 bases). Germline CDR1 is MNHEY and CDR2 is SMNVEV (reference sequence). The CDR3 contains 15 residues. The germline V and J ends were trimmed by 0 bases and 2 bases, with 8 bases remaining between them. This CDR3 reads CASSLSTGTGNTIYF. CDR3 DNA sequence: TGTGCCAGCAGTTTATCAACAGGGACTGGAAACACCATATATTTT.

The CDR3 loop is CASSLGAESPLHF. CDR3 bases: TGTGCCAGCAGCTTAGGGGCCGAGTCACCCCTCCACTTT. The chain joins TRBV11-3 to TRBJ1-6, with D uncertain. V was clipped by 1 base and J by 10 bases, with 8 bases between them. The germline V gene encodes CDR1 SGHNT and CDR2 YENEEA. The CDR3 is made up of 13 amino acids.

The chain links TRBV29-1 to TRBJ2-3; D ambiguous. Per the germline V gene, CDR1 is SQVTM and CDR2 is ANQGSEA. Trimming pared 4 bases from V and 8 bases from J, leaving 7 bases between. The CDR3 consists of 10 residues. The CDR3 bases are TGCAGCGTTGGCCTAGGTACGCAGTATTTT. Encoded protein: CSVGLGTQYF.

The J gene is TRBJ2-7, the V gene TRBV12-3 or TRBV12-4; 11 bases are shared with TRBD1. J gave up 4 bases and V 8 bases, and 4 bases lay outside the gene matches. There are 13 residues in the CDR3. The CDR3 DNA reads TGTGCCAGCCGGGACAGGGGGGAATACGAGCAGTACTTC. This translates into CASRDRGEYEQYF.

The rearrangement uses TRBV12-3 or TRBV12-4 and TRBJ2-2; TRBD2 is a possible D gene (7 bases). V was trimmed by 11 bases and J by 6 bases, leaving 16 bases between them. The CDR3 is 13 amino acids. DNA for the CDR3: TGTGCCTGGGGGCGGGAGTTCGCCGGGGAGCTGTTTTTT. Translated, it gives CAWGREFAGELFF.

V usage is TRBV5-5 and J usage is TRBJ1-4; D remains unclear. The CDR3 runs to 15 residues. The germline V gene has CDR1 SGHKS and CDR2 YYEKEE (reference sequence). V shed 2 bases and J shed 0 bases, with 8 bases lying between them. The CDR3 DNA is TGTGCCAGCAGCTTTCTGTCTGCAACTAATGAAAAACTGTTTTTT. Translated: CASSFLSATNEKLFF.

This chain joins TRBV28 and TRBJ1-2; 8 bases are shared with TRBD1. J was trimmed by 7 bases and V by 3 bases; bases with no gene match: 10. The CDR3 totals 15 residues. Germline CDR1 MDHEN, CDR2 SYDVKM. CDR3 protein: CASSFPGGVLGGYTF. The CDR3 DNA is TGTGCCAGCAGTTTCCCAGGGGGCGTGTTGGGTGGCTACACCTTC.

This clone has more than one count but fewer than ten. This chain joins TRBV4-2 and TRBJ2-6, with 7 nucleotides matching TRBD1. The CDR3 loop spans 17 amino acids. V gave up 3 bases and J gave up 2 bases; unmatched junction bases: 7. Per germline, CDR1 LGHNA and CDR2 YNFKEQ. The DNA of the CDR3 is TGTGCCAGCAGCCAGCACATACAGGGGACTGGGGCCAACGTCCTGACTTTC. Residues: CASSQHIQGTGANVLTF.

CDR3 protein: CASSYSGDYYGYTF. In nucleotides, the CDR3 is TGTGCCAGCAGTTACTCAGGCGACTACTATGGCTACACCTTC. V and J are TRBV6-2 or TRBV6-3 and TRBJ1-2; D is unclear. The CDR3 covers 14 residues. Trimming removed 0 bases from V and 3 bases from J, with 8 bases in between. Germline V gene lookup returns CDR1 MNHEY and CDR2 SVGEGT.

This chain links TRBV20-1 with TRBJ2-7, with TRBD2 matching over 7 bases. With V trimmed by 5 bases and J by 9 bases, 7 bases remained unmatched. The CDR3 has 11 residues. From germline, CDR1 is DFQATT and CDR2 SNEGSKA (reference sequence). The CDR3 nucleotides are TGCAGTGCTCTAGCGGTAGGTGGGCAGTACTTC. As protein: CSALAVGGQYF.

V gene TRBV7-9 combines with J gene TRBJ2-7; 7 nucleotides agree with TRBD1. This CDR3 spans 14 amino acids. Germline CDR1 reads SEHNR; CDR2 reads FQNEAQ (reference sequence). V lost 7 bases, J lost 0 bases, and 6 bases stayed unmatched. CDR3 nucleotide sequence: TGTGCCAGCACCTCTCAGGGGGTCTCCTACGAGCAGTACTTC. Its translation: CASTSQGVSYEQYF.

This chain joins TRBV29-1 and TRBJ2-3; 9 bases are shared with TRBD2. Trimming took 2 bases from V and 12 from J; bases not matched to a gene: 6. The V gene's germline CDR1 is SQVTM and CDR2 ANQGSEA. The CDR3 sequence is 12 residues long. The CDR3 protein is CSVEWSGRNQYF. CDR3 sequence (DNA): TGCAGCGTTGAATGGAGCGGGAGGAATCAGTATTTT.

This sequence joins TRBV18 and TRBJ2-2; D might be TRBD1 (6 bases). CDR3 length equals 16 residues. V dropped 1 base and J dropped 0 bases, with 9 bases sitting between them. Germline values: CDR1 KGHSH, CDR2 LQKENI. The CDR3 nucleotides are TGTGCCAGCTCACCACTTGCAGGGGCGAACACCGGGGAGCTGTTTTTT. Amino acids: CASSPLAGANTGELFF.

This chain connects TRBV28 to TRBJ2-5; D is uncertain. Germline-derived CDR1 and CDR2 are MDHEN and SYDVKM. Trimming stripped 3 bases from V and 4 bases from J, with 3 bases between. The CDR3 runs to 11 residues. This CDR3 reads CASSFRETQYF. The CDR3 DNA sequence: TGTGCCAGCAGTTTTCGAGAGACCCAGTACTTC.

The rearrangement joins TRBV5-5 to TRBJ2-5, with TRBD2 as a possible D gene (5 bases). CDR3 length: 15 amino acids. The germline V gene has CDR1 SGHKS and CDR2 YYEKEE (reference sequence). V dropped 4 bases and J dropped 1 base, with 14 bases sitting between them. The CDR3 spells CASSPGSRAQETQYF. Here the CDR3 DNA reads TGTGCCAGCAGCCCGGGTTCGAGGGCCCAAGAGACCCAGTACTTC.

The chain recombines TRBV28 with TRBJ2-5, with 9 bases fitting TRBD1. The CDR3 sequence is 14 residues long. Germline CDR1 is MDHEN and CDR2 is SYDVKM. The V and J ends lost 6 bases and 5 bases, in that order; junction bases with no gene match: 7. The CDR3 is CASSRGQGSETQYF. The CDR3 coding sequence is TGTGCCAGCAGCAGAGGACAGGGGTCGGAGACCCAGTACTTC.

The chain joins TRBV4-2 to TRBJ2-5, with 10 positions matching TRBD1. The germline V gene has CDR1 LGHNA and CDR2 YNFKEQ. V was pared by 4 bases and J by 3 bases, with 5 bases of the junction left unmatched. The CDR3 is 15 amino acids. DNA of the CDR3: TGTGCCAGCAGCCGCATTGGGACAGGGGAAGAGACCCAGTACTTC. Its protein product is CASSRIGTGEETQYF.

This chain connects TRBV19 to TRBJ2-1; D is unresolved. Germline V gives CDR1 LNHDA, CDR2 SQIVND (reference sequence). V was cut by 4 bases and J by 2 bases, with 9 bases left in between. The CDR3 loop spans 14 amino acids. DNA of the CDR3: TGTGCCAGTAGTACGGCGGAAGCCTACAATGAGCAGTTCTTC. It encodes CASSTAEAYNEQFF. Full variable domain (missing parts from reference TRBV19 and TRBJ2-1): DGGITQSPKYLFRKEGQNVTLSCEQNLNHDAMYWYRQDPGQGLRLIYYSQIVNDFQKGDIAEGYSVSREKKESFPLTVTSAQKNPTAFYLCASSTAEAYNEQFFGPGTRLTVL.

The chain recombines TRBV6-5 with TRBJ2-1; possible D gene TRBD2, 5 bases. CDR3 length equals 13 residues. The V end lost 6 bases, the J end lost 0 bases, and 6 bases lay between the germline ends. Looked up from germline, CDR1 is MNHEY and CDR2 is SVGAGI. The DNA for the CDR3 is TGTGCCAGCAGACGGGACTCCTACAATGAGCAGTTCTTC. Protein: CASRRDSYNEQFF.

This chain connects TRBV25-1 to TRBJ1-4; D possibly corresponds to TRBD1 (6 bases). The germline V gene encodes CDR1 MGHDK and CDR2 SYGVNS. Trimming removed 6 bases from V and 8 bases from J, with 10 bases in between. The CDR3 has 12 amino acids. The CDR3 here is CASRGTGEKLFF. The CDR3 DNA follows: TGTGCCAGCAGGGGCACAGGGGAAAAACTGTTTTTT.

The rearrangement links TRBV5-6 to TRBJ2-2; D remains ambiguous. V lost 0 bases and J 6 bases, leaving 9 bases between the germline ends. Germline V CDR1 and CDR2: SGHDT, YYEEEE. This CDR3 is built from 14 residues. The CDR3 sequence is CASSLGVVAGELFF. CDR3 sequence (DNA): TGTGCCAGCAGCTTGGGAGTCGTGGCCGGGGAGCTGTTTTTT.

The chain has TRBV6-6 and TRBJ1-1; D might be TRBD1 (6 bases). V was trimmed by 4 bases and J by 7 bases, leaving 10 bases between them. The CDR3 loop spans 12 amino acids. Germline V gene data show CDR1 as MNHNY and CDR2 as SVGAGI (reference sequence). CDR3 bases: TGTGCCAGCAGTTCCGGACAGTATGAAGCTTTCTTT. It yields the protein CASSSGQYEAFF.